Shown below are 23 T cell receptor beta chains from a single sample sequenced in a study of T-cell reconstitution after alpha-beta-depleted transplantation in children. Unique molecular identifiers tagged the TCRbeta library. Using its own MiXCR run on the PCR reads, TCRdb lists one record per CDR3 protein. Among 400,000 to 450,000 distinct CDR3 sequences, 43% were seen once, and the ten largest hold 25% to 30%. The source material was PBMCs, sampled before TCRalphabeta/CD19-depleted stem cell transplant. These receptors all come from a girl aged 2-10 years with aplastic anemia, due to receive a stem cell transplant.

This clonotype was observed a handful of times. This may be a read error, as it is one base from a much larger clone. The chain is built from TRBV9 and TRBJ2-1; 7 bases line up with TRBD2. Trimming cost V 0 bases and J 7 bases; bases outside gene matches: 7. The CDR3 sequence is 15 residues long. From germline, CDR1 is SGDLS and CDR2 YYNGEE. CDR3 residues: CASSVGHSGRNEQFF. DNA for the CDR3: TGTGCCAGCAGCGTAGGGCATAGCGGGCGTAATGAGCAGTTCTTC.

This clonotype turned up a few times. CDR3: CASSSMGEAFF. The CDR3, as DNA: TGTGCCAGCAGCTCCATGGGGGAAGCTTTCTTT. This chain joins TRBV5-5 and TRBJ1-1; D is unresolved. Germline V gene sequence: CDR1 SGHKS, CDR2 YYEKEE (reference sequence). The V end was cut by 3 bases, the J end by 8 bases, with 8 bases between. This CDR3 comprises 11 residues.

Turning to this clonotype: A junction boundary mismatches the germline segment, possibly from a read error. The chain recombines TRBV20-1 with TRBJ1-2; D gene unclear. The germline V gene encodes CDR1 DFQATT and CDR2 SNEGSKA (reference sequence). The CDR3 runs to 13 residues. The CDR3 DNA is TGCAGTGGCTGGGGAGACAAAGCCTATTGCTACACCTTC. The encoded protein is CSGWGDKAYCYTF.

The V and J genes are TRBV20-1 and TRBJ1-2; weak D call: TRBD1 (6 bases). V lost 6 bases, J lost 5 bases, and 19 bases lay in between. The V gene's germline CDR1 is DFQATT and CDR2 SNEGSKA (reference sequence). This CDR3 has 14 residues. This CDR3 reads CSARAGAWLYGYTF. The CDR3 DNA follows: TGCAGTGCGCGAGCGGGGGCCTGGTTATATGGCTACACCTTC.

CDR3 in DNA: TGTGCCAGCAGCACCCGGCATGGGGGCCAAGAGACCCAGTACTTC. Encoded protein: CASSTRHGGQETQYF. This chain joins TRBV6-1 and TRBJ2-5; D possibly uses TRBD1 or TRBD2 (5 bases each). The CDR3 spans 15 residues. The V end was cut by 6 bases, the J end by 1 base, with 15 bases between. Germline-derived CDR1 and CDR2 are MNHNS and SASEGT.

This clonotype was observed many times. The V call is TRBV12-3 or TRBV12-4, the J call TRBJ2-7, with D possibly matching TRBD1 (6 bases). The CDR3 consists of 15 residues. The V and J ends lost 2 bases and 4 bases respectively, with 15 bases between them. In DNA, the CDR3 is TGTGCCAGCAGTTTACGAGCAGGGGTAGAGTACGAGCAGTACTTC. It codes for CASSLRAGVEYEQYF.

CDR3 amino acids: CASSHGGSLNYGYTF. The CDR3 nucleotides are TGTGCCAGCAGCCATGGCGGGAGTCTCAACTATGGCTACACCTTC. This sequence joins TRBV3-1 and TRBJ1-2; D call uncertain. The CDR3 length is 15 residues. Germline lookup yields CDR1 LGHDT and CDR2 YNNKEL (reference sequence). V lost 3 bases and J 2 bases, leaving 13 bases between the germline ends.

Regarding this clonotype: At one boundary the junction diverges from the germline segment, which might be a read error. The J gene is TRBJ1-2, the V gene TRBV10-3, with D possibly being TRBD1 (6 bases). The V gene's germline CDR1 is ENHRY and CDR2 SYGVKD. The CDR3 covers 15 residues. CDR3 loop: CAIREYPTGNYGYTF. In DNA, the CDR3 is TGTGCCATCAGAGAGTACCCAACAGGGAACTATGGCTACACCTTC.

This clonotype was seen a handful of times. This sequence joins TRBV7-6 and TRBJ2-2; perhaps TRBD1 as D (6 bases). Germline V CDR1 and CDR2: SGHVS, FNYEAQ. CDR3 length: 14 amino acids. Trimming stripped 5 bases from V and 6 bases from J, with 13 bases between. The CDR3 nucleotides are TGTGCCAGCAGCCCGACCTCAGGGGCCGGGGAGCTGTTTTTT. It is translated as CASSPTSGAGELFF.

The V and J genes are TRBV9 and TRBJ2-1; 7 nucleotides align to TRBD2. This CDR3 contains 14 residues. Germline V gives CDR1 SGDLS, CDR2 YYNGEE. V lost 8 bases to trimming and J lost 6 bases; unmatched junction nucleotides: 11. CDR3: CASSRSSGFNEQFF. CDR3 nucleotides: TGTGCCAGTAGTCGGTCTAGCGGTTTCAATGAGCAGTTCTTC.

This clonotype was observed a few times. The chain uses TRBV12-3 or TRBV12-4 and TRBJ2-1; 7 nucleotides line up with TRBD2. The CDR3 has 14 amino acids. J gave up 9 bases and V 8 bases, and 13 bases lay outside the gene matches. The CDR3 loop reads CASRDGRASGEQFF. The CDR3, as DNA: TGTGCCAGCCGGGATGGGAGGGCCTCGGGTGAGCAGTTCTTC.

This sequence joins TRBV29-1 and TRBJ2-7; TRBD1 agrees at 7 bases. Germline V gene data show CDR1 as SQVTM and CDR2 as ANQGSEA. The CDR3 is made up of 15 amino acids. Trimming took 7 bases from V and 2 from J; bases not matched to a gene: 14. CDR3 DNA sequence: TGCAGCGCTCTAGGGGGCGACAGTCCGGCCTACGAGCAGTACTTC. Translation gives CSALGGDSPAYEQYF.

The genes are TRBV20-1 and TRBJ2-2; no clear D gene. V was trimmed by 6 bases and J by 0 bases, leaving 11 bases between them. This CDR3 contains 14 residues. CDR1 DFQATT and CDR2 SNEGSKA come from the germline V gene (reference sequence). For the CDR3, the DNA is TGCAGTGCCATCGACATATCGAACACCGGGGAGCTGTTTTTT. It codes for CSAIDISNTGELFF.

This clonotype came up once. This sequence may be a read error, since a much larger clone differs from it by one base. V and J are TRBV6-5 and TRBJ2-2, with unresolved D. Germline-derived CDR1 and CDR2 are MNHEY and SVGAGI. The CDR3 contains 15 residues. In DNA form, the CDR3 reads TGTGCCAGCAGTCACTCGCGAGGTAGCACCGGGGAGCTGTTTTTT. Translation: CASSHSRGSTGELFF.

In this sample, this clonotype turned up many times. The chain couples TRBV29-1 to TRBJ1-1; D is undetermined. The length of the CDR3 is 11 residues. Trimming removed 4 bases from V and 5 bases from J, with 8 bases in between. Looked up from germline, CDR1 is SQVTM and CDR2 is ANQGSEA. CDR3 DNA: TGCAGCGTTGGGTTCGGAACTGAAGCTTTCTTT. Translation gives CSVGFGTEAFF.

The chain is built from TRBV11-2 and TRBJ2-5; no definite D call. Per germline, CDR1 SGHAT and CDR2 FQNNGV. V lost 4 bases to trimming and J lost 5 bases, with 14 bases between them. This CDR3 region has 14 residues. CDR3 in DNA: TGTGCCAGCAGCTCAGGTGCAGGATGGGAGACCCAGTACTTC. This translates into CASSSGAGWETQYF.

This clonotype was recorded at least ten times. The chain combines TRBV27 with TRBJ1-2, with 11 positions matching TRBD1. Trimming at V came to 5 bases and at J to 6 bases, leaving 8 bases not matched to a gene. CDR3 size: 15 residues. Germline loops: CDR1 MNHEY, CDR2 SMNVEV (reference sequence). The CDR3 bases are TGTGCCAGCAGTGGACAGGGGGCGCCTGCCCATGGCTACACCTTC. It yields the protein CASSGQGAPAHGYTF.

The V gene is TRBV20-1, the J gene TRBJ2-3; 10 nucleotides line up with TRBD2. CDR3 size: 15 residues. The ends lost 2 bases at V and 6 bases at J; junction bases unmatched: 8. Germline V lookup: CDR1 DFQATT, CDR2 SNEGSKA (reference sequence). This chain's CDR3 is CSARRLAGDRDTQYF. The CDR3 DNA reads TGCAGTGCTAGAAGGCTAGCGGGAGATCGGGATACGCAGTATTTT.

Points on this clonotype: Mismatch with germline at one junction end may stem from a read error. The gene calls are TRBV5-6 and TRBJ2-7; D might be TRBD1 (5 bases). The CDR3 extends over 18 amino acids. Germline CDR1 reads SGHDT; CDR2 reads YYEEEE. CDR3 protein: CTSSLVLAGSGNLYEQHF. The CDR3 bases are TGTACCAGCAGCTTAGTGTTAGCAGGGTCTGGGAACCTCTACGAGCAGCACTTC.

The CDR3 nucleotides read TGTGCCAGCAGCCAAAGTACAGGGAGATCAGAGACCCAGTACTTC. Amino acids: CASSQSTGRSETQYF. The genes are TRBV7-9 and TRBJ2-5; D might be TRBD1 (6 bases). This CDR3 is 15 amino acids long. V shed 5 bases and J shed 4 bases, with 17 bases lying between them. Germline assignment: CDR1 SEHNR and CDR2 FQNEAQ (reference sequence).

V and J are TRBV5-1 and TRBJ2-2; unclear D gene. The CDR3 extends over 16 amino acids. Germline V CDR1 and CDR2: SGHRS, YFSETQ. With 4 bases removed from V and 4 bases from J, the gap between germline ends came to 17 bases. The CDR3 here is CASSETFSVGTGELFF. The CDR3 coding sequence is TGCGCCAGCAGCGAGACTTTCAGCGTTGGCACCGGGGAGCTGTTTTTT.

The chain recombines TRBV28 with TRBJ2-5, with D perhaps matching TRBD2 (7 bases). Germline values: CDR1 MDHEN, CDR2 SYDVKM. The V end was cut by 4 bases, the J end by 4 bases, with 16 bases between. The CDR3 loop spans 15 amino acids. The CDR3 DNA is TGTGCCAGCAGTTCTCCTGCGGGGGCAGGAGAGACCCAGTACTTC. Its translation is CASSSPAGAGETQYF.

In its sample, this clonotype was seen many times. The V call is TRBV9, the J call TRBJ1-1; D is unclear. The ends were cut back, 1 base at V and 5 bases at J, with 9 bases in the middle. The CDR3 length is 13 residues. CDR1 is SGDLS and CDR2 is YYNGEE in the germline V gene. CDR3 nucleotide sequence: TGTGCCAGCAGCGTACAGGTGGGGACTGAAGCTTTCTTT. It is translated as CASSVQVGTEAFF.